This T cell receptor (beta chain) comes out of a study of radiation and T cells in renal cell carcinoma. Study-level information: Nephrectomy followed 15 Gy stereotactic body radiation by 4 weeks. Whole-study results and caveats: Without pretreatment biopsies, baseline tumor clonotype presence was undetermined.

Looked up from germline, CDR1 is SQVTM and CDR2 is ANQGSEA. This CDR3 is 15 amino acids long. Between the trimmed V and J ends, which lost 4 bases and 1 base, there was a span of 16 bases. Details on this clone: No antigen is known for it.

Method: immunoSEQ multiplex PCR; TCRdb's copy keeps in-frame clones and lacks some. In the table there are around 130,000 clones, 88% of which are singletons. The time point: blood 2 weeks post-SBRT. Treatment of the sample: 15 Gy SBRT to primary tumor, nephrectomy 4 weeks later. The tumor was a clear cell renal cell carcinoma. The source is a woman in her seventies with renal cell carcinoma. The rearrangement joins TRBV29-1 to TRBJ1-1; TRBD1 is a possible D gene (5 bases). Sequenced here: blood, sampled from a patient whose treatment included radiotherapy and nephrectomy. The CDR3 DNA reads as TGCAGCGTTGTACGGGACGAACGGTCGAACACTGAAGCTTTCTTT. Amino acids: CSVVRDERSNTEAFF.